Presented here are 18 T cell receptor beta chains from one specimen sequenced in a study of OX40 agonist ivuxolimab in advanced cancers. The protocol was immunoSEQ multiplex PCR, while the TCRdb copy is restricted to in-frame clones and leaves out a portion. This sample has about 84,000 clones, with approximately 80% found just once. Source: CD4+ or CD8+ T cells sorted from blood, taken in a trial of the OX40 agonist ivuxolimab. The receptors were sampled from an adult with an advanced solid tumor such as melanoma, head and neck, liver or kidney cancer.

In its sample, this clone was seen once. This rearrangement joins TRBV5-4 to TRBJ1-1, with D perhaps matching TRBD1 (6 bases). The CDR3 has 16 residues. Germline lookup yields CDR1 SGHNT and CDR2 YYREEE (reference sequence). The V end was cut by 1 base, the J end by 4 bases, with 17 bases between. In DNA, the CDR3 is TGTGCCAGCAGCTTGCCTAAACCGGGGGGCTTCACTGAAGCTTTCTTT. Residues: CASSLPKPGGFTEAFF. Variable domain in full (rest from reference TRBV5-4 and TRBJ1-1): ETGVTQSPTHLIKTRGQQVTLRCSSQSGHNTVSWYQQALGQGPQFIFQYYREEENGRGNFPPRFSGLQFPNYSSELNVNALELDDSALYLCASSLPKPGGFTEAFFGQGTRLTVV.

The V and J genes are TRBV30 and TRBJ2-5; perhaps TRBD1 as D (5 bases). The V gene lost 2 bases and the J gene lost 1 base, with 11 bases spanning the gap. This CDR3 is 14 amino acids long. The germline CDR1 and CDR2 sequences are GTSNPN and SVGIG (reference sequence). CDR3 sequence (DNA): TGTGCCTGGAGTCCAGGACACGTCCAAGAGACCCAGTACTTC. It encodes CAWSPGHVQETQYF. Full variable domain (outside the CDR3, taken from reference TRBV30 and TRBJ2-5): SQTIHQWPATLVQPVGSPLSLECTVEGTSNPNLYWYRQAAGRGLQLLFYSVGIGQISSEVPQNLSASRPQDRQFILSSKKLLLSDSGFYLCAWSPGHVQETQYFGPGTRLLVL.

The CDR3 reads CASSLGDSGANVLTF. The CDR3 region has the DNA TGCGCCAGCAGCTTGGGGGACTCTGGGGCCAACGTCCTGACTTTC. This chain uses TRBV5-1 with TRBJ2-6; D ambiguous. CDR1 is SGHRS and CDR2 is YFSETQ in the germline V gene. V was pared by 0 bases and J by 0 bases, with 4 bases between. This CDR3 has 15 amino acids.

The chain couples TRBV5-5 to TRBJ1-5; unclear D gene. V was shortened by 1 base and J by 5 bases, with 13 bases between the two germline ends. Germline V CDR1 and CDR2: SGHKS, YYEKEE (reference sequence). CDR3 length equals 15 residues. CDR3 in DNA: TGTGCCAGCAGCTTGAGTCCCGATTTGGATCAGCCCCAGCATTTT. Its translation: CASSLSPDLDQPQHF.

This chain uses TRBV6-6 with TRBJ2-1, with D tentatively TRBD1 or TRBD2 (6 bases each). Trimming took off 0 bases at V and 5 bases at J, with 11 bases between the two ends. Germline CDR1 is MNHNY and CDR2 is SVGAGI (reference sequence). The length of the CDR3 is 15 residues. Here the CDR3 DNA reads TGTGCCAGCAGTTACTCGTGGGGGGCGGACAATGAGCAGTTCTTC. Translating it yields CASSYSWGADNEQFF.

The rearrangement joins TRBV18 to TRBJ2-3; D may be TRBD2 (5 bases). The germline V and J ends were trimmed by 6 bases and 6 bases, with 7 bases remaining between them. CDR1 and CDR2 (germline): KGHSH, LQKENI. The CDR3 has 11 residues. CDR3 residues: CASSPGDTQYF. The CDR3 DNA follows: TGTGCCAGCTCCCCGGGGGATACGCAGTATTTT.

This clone appeared a few times. This chain connects TRBV2 to TRBJ2-5; TRBD1 matches at 8 bases. Unmatched junction bases numbered 9, after V lost 4 bases and J lost 5 bases. CDR3 length: 15 amino acids. In germline, CDR1 is SNHLY, CDR2 FYNNEI. The CDR3 sequence: CASSGTGSGRETQYF. The CDR3 bases are TGTGCCAGCAGTGGGACAGGGTCGGGACGGGAGACCCAGTACTTC.

The CDR3 is CASSRQGYQETQYF. The CDR3 nucleotides read TGTGCCAGCAGTCGACAGGGGTACCAAGAGACCCAGTACTTC. The rearrangement joins TRBV27 to TRBJ2-5; TRBD1 agrees at 8 bases. Germline V gene lookup returns CDR1 MNHEY and CDR2 SMNVEV (reference sequence). The J segment lost 0 bases and the V segment lost 5 bases, leaving 2 bases of the junction unmatched. The CDR3 runs 14 residues.

V and J are TRBV6-5 and TRBJ1-3; a weak D match, TRBD1 (6 bases). From germline, CDR1 is MNHEY and CDR2 SVGAGI. V lost 7 bases and J 0 bases, leaving 13 bases between the germline ends. CDR3 length: 15 amino acids. This CDR3 reads CASIKQGPSGNTIYF. The CDR3, as DNA: TGTGCCAGCATCAAACAGGGCCCCTCTGGAAACACCATATATTTT.

The chain joins TRBV7-2 to TRBJ1-4; D may be TRBD1 (5 bases). Per germline, CDR1 SGHTA and CDR2 FQGNSA. V lost 5 bases and J lost 4, with 11 bases in between. The CDR3 covers 14 residues. The CDR3 DNA reads as TGTGCCAGCAGCCGAGGGGTTAATAATGAAAAACTGTTTTTT. It yields the protein CASSRGVNNEKLFF.

This chain connects TRBV9 to TRBJ1-1; 7 bases line up with TRBD1. V gave up 4 bases and J gave up 0 bases; unmatched junction bases: 3. The CDR3 runs to 14 residues. Germline-derived CDR1 and CDR2 are SGDLS and YYNGEE. CDR3 sequence: CASSPGTVNTEAFF. DNA of the CDR3: TGTGCCAGCAGCCCGGGGACAGTGAACACTGAAGCTTTCTTT.

The gene calls are TRBV6-5 and TRBJ2-3; D might be TRBD2 (7 bases). V lost 7 bases and J lost 4, with 18 bases in between. Germline V gene lookup returns CDR1 MNHEY and CDR2 SVGAGI. This CDR3 comprises 15 residues. Here the CDR3 reads CASIRTGGRADTQYF. CDR3 in DNA: TGTGCCAGCATCCGAACGGGGGGCCGGGCAGATACGCAGTATTTT.

This clone was seen just once. The chain combines TRBV5-4 with TRBJ1-5; the D is unclear. Trimming pared 4 bases from V and 0 bases from J, leaving 8 bases between. The CDR3 has 14 amino acids. Germline assignment: CDR1 SGHNT and CDR2 YYREEE (reference sequence). The chain's CDR3 is CASSGQDSNQPQHF. The CDR3 DNA is TGTGCCAGCAGCGGGCAGGATAGCAATCAGCCCCAGCATTTT.

This clone was counted between two and nine times. Distinct nucleotide sequences in the sample also encode this CDR3. The chain has TRBV6-6 and TRBJ1-5; D possibly corresponds to TRBD1 (5 bases). V was clipped by 2 bases and J by 5 bases, with 7 bases between them. This CDR3 is built from 13 residues. The germline V gene has CDR1 MNHNY and CDR2 SVGAGI (reference sequence). CDR3 DNA sequence: TGTGCCAGCAGTTACCAGGGAGATCAGCCCCAGCATTTT. This translates into CASSYQGDQPQHF.

The CDR3 DNA follows: TGTGCCAGCAGCCCGCTGACAGGGGTGGTATCGGAGACCCAGTACTTC. This sequence encodes CASSPLTGVVSETQYF. This sequence joins TRBV7-3 and TRBJ2-5, with 8 bases identical to TRBD1. The ends lost 5 bases at V and 5 bases at J; junction bases unmatched: 13. The CDR3 is 16 amino acids. Germline V gene lookup returns CDR1 SGHTA and CDR2 FQGTGA.

This clone was counted between two and nine times. V is TRBV7-2 and J is TRBJ1-1, with unresolved D. Germline-derived CDR1 and CDR2 are SGHTA and FQGNSA. This CDR3 comprises 13 residues. V lost 1 base and J 5 bases, leaving 8 bases between the germline ends. The CDR3 loop reads CASSLERMTEAFF. Written as DNA, the CDR3 is TGTGCCAGCAGCTTAGAGAGGATGACTGAAGCTTTCTTT.

The gene calls are TRBV10-3 and TRBJ2-7; D is ambiguous. CDR3 length: 16 residues. Per the germline V gene, CDR1 is ENHRY and CDR2 is SYGVKD. The germline V and J ends were trimmed by 2 bases and 3 bases, with 17 bases remaining between them. Here the CDR3 DNA reads TGTGCCATCAGTGAGGAGACGGCAGTGAAAGACTACGAGCAGTACTTC. Translating gives CAISEETAVKDYEQYF.

J is TRBJ2-1 and V is TRBV7-7, with 13 nucleotides matching TRBD2. The CDR3 covers 15 residues. CDR1 and CDR2 from the germline V gene are SSHAT and FNYEAQ (reference sequence). The V segment lost 5 bases and the J segment 6 bases; nucleotides outside the gene matches: 4. This chain's CDR3 is CASSRGLAGVNEQFF. DNA of the CDR3: TGTGCCAGCAGCCGAGGACTAGCGGGGGTCAATGAGCAGTTCTTC.